This is a list of T cell receptor beta chains from one sample in a study of cytomegalovirus exposure and HLA in healthy donors. Clones were read by immunoSEQ multiplex PCR, and TCRdb kept only the in-frame ones, dropping some. In the table there are approximately 220,000 clones, 60% to 80% of which are singletons. Sequencing used PBMCs. Every receptor here comes from a woman aged 25 to 39 in good health and CMV-seronegative. Each CDR3 is given without its conserved first and last residue. Size values are once, few and many counts, or a class for expanded clones, and some rows have none.

cdr3_aa j_call v_call clone_size
ASSGRRGAMNTEAF TRBJ1-1 TRBV7-2 NA
ASSPEGKQEQF TRBJ2-1 TRBV7-9 NA
ASSIPAGTSGYEQY TRBJ2-7 TRBV19 NA
ASSDGTSGGDTQY TRBJ2-3 TRBV11-1 few
ASRRPGNTGELF TRBJ2-2 TRBV12-5 NA
ASSQQGTAVTYEQY NA TRBV5-4 NA
ASSRLSTGANVLT TRBJ2-6 TRBV14 NA
ASRELRSTEAF TRBJ1-1 TRBV2 NA
AFRLPGRTDAQY TRBJ2-3 TRBV30 once
ASFSRLEQF TRBJ2-1 TRBV6-6 once
ASSAPGRGGLNEQF TRBJ2-1 TRBV6-4 NA
ASSVEGQGVTEAF TRBJ1-1 TRBV9 NA
SVEVRENTDTQY TRBJ2-3 TRBV29-1 NA
ASKDFGSGNTIY TRBJ1-3 TRBV19 NA
ASSQEQGSNEKLF TRBJ1-4 TRBV7-6 few
ASSDRRVGGKSEAF TRBJ1-1 TRBV2 NA
ASSWGLAGAWETQY TRBJ2-5 TRBV7-9 NA
ASSEWAGDTQY TRBJ2-3 TRBV6-1 few
ASSGGGLDIQY TRBJ2-4 TRBV6-6 few
AWSSANMNQPQH TRBJ1-5 TRBV30 NA
ASSSSGLAAPRLETQY TRBJ2-5 TRBV7-6 NA
ASGAPAGATDTQY TRBJ2-3 TRBV7-6 once
ASSPSGWGGGYT TRBJ1-2 TRBV6-6 NA
ASSLVPGSYEQY TRBJ2-7 TRBV5-6 NA
ASSLTDANTGELF TRBJ2-2 TRBV7-9 NA
ASSPSGDIMDTQY TRBJ2-3 TRBV7-3 NA
ASSIQGRNYGYT TRBJ1-2 TRBV19 once
ASSSGQYNSPLH TRBJ1-6 TRBV7-3 once
ASSYSTAQPQH TRBJ1-5 TRBV6-6 NA
ASRGSGGDTDTQY TRBJ2-3 TRBV2 NA
ASSPFQGTSSTDTQY TRBJ2-3 TRBV18 NA
ASRDNGGAF TRBJ1-1 TRBV6-6 NA
ASSPSGSFHEQY TRBJ2-7 TRBV10-1 NA
ASIRGPISGNTIY TRBJ1-3 TRBV19 once
ASSSYRDSASNYGYT TRBJ1-2 TRBV5-4 NA
SSSSRDRAEAF TRBJ1-1 TRBV7-9 once
ASSSQGGGFSGNTIY TRBJ1-3 TRBV5-1 NA
ASNRDRGRLYNEQF TRBJ2-1 TRBV2 NA
AWSKPLAASYEQY TRBJ2-7 TRBV30 NA
ASSPRQGIKNTEAF TRBJ1-1 TRBV11-2 NA
SFEEFGYNEQF TRBJ2-1 TRBV29-1 NA
ASSEASGHSVDTEAF TRBJ1-1 TRBV7-6 NA
ASSVGQWGTEAF TRBJ1-1 TRBV9 once
ASSLGDITIQPQH TRBJ1-5 TRBV7-9 NA
ASSTGQGEVTEAF TRBJ1-1 TRBV11-3 NA
ATSAGPEKLF TRBJ1-4 TRBV15 NA
ASSPRQGRGQPQH TRBJ1-5 TRBV6-5 NA
ASRTGGSSPLH TRBJ1-6 TRBV27 NA